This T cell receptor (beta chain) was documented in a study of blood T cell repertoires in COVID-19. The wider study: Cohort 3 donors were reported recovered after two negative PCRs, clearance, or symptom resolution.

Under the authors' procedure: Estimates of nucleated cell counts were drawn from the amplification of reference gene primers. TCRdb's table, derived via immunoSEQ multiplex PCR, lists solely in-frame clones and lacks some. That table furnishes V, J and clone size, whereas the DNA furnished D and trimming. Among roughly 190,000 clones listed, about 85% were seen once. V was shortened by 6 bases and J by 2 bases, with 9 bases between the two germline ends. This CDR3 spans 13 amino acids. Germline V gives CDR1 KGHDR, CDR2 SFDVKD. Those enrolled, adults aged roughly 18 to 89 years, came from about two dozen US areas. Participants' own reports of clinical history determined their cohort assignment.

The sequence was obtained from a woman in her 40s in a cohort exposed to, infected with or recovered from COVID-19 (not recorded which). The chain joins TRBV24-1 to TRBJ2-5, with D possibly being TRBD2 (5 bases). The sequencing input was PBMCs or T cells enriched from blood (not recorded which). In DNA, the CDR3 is TGTGCCACCAGTCGCCGGGGTCAAGAGACCCAGTACTTC. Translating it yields CATSRRGQETQYF.